One and the same sample provided the 30 T cell receptor beta chains below, sequenced in a study of blood T cell repertoires in COVID-19. Libraries were prepared by immunoSEQ multiplex PCR; TCRdb keeps only in-frame clonotypes and omits some of them. The sample includes 350,000 to 550,000 clones, around 89% seen only once; the top ten take roughly 4%. The sample consisted of peripheral blood. All receptors derive from a woman in her 30s with acute or convalescent COVID-19.

The chain links TRBV5-1 to TRBJ2-1; unclear D gene. Germline assignment: CDR1 SGHRS and CDR2 YFSETQ. The ends were cut back, 3 bases at V and 10 bases at J, with 8 bases in the middle. The CDR3 runs 11 residues. The CDR3 region has the DNA TGCGCCAGCAGCTACGACTTGGAGCAGTTCTTC. Translating it yields CASSYDLEQFF.

The chain uses TRBV24-1 and TRBJ2-5, with D possibly being TRBD1 (5 bases). The V and J ends lost 9 bases and 2 bases respectively, with 15 bases between them. This CDR3 is built from 14 residues. Germline assignment: CDR1 KGHDR and CDR2 SFDVKD. The CDR3 here is CATGDATEQETQYF. The CDR3, as DNA: TGTGCCACCGGAGATGCGACAGAGCAAGAGACCCAGTACTTC.

CDR3 region: CASSEYLAGVLNGYTF. CDR3 bases: TGTGCCAGCAGTGAATATTTGGCAGGGGTTCTTAATGGCTACACCTTC. This chain links TRBV25-1 with TRBJ1-2, with D maybe TRBD1 (6 bases). The V and J ends lost 0 bases and 6 bases respectively, with 17 bases between them. Germline V lookup: CDR1 MGHDK, CDR2 SYGVNS. The CDR3 has 16 residues.

This chain connects TRBV7-9 to TRBJ2-3; tentative D call: TRBD1 (6 bases). The CDR3 contains 17 residues. Germline V gene lookup returns CDR1 SEHNR and CDR2 FQNEAQ (reference sequence). Trimming pared 2 bases from V and 0 bases from J, leaving 15 bases between. The CDR3 DNA reads TGTGCCAGCAGCTTACTACAGGGATTTTCTAGCACAGATACGCAGTATTTT. This encodes CASSLLQGFSSTDTQYF.

There are a few counts of this clone. The chain links TRBV7-9 to TRBJ1-2; 8 bases match TRBD1. Losses at the gene ends were 1 base for V and 1 base for J; bases not matched to a gene: 11. The CDR3 consists of 18 residues. Germline V gives CDR1 SEHNR, CDR2 FQNEAQ (reference sequence). CDR3 loop: CASSLGPKGQVINYGYTF. CDR3 DNA sequence: TGTGCCAGCAGCTTAGGCCCGAAGGGACAGGTTATTAACTATGGCTACACCTTC.

This chain links TRBV21-1 with TRBJ1-2; the DNA was not used to check the table's D call, TRBD1. TRBV21-1 is reported as a pseudogene. The CDR3 spans 16 residues. This CDR3 is CASSKRGGQGLYGYTF. In DNA, the CDR3 is TGTGCCAGCAGCAAAAGGGGAGGACAGGGGCTCTATGGCTACACCTTC.

This clone has only one observation. The chain joins TRBV9 to TRBJ2-1; 7 bases match TRBD2. The trim removed 3 bases at V and 8 bases at J, leaving 14 bases unmatched. The CDR3 runs to 16 residues. Per germline, CDR1 SGDLS and CDR2 YYNGEE. The CDR3 nucleotides are TGTGCCAGCAGCGAGAGGCCGTTGGCGGGGGTGGATGAGCAGTTCTTC. Its translation: CASSERPLAGVDEQFF.

The chain links TRBV2 to TRBJ2-7; D ambiguous. Trimming shortened V by 4 bases and J by 3 bases, and 13 bases separated the two germline ends. The length of the CDR3 is 14 residues. The germline V gene has CDR1 SNHLY and CDR2 FYNNEI. The CDR3 sequence: CASSGSNSVYEQYF. CDR3 bases: TGTGCCAGCAGTGGCTCCAACTCGGTCTACGAGCAGTACTTC.

The chain employs TRBV6-6 and TRBJ2-2, with TRBD1 as a possible D gene (6 bases). CDR1 is MNHNY and CDR2 is SVGAGI in the germline V gene (reference sequence). V shed 5 bases and J shed 8 bases, with 12 bases lying between them. The CDR3 runs 13 residues. For the CDR3, the DNA is TGTGCCAGCAGTCTATTAGGGGGTGGGGAGCTGTTTTTT. It is translated as CASSLLGGGELFF.

The chain links TRBV3-1 (or the pseudogene TRBV3-2) to TRBJ2-5; TRBD2 matches at 7 bases. V lost 4 bases to trimming and J lost 1 base; unmatched junction nucleotides: 6. CDR3 length equals 15 residues. Germline V CDR1 and CDR2: LGHDT, YNNKEL (reference sequence). CDR3 nucleotides: TGTGCCAGCAGCCGATCCGGGGGGTTCCAAGAGACCCAGTACTTC. Encoded protein: CASSRSGGFQETQYF.

The CDR3 loop is CASSVPGRGWQPQHF. The CDR3 nucleotides read TGTGCCAGTAGTGTCCCGGGAAGGGGGTGGCAGCCCCAGCATTTT. This sequence joins TRBV19 and TRBJ1-5; possible D gene TRBD1, 6 bases. Germline-derived CDR1 and CDR2 are LNHDA and SQIVND (reference sequence). This CDR3 contains 15 residues. The V and J ends lost 5 bases and 7 bases respectively, with 18 bases between them.

V usage is TRBV15 and J usage is TRBJ1-4; 7 bases fit TRBD1. This CDR3 has 14 residues. Trimming at V came to 5 bases and at J to 8 bases, leaving 8 bases not matched to a gene. Germline lookup yields CDR1 LNHNV and CDR2 YYDKDF (reference sequence). The CDR3 DNA reads TGTGCCACCAGCTACGACAGGGAGAGGGAAAAACTGTTTTTT. It codes for CATSYDREREKLFF.

The chain carries TRBV28 and TRBJ1-1; 9 positions match TRBD1. Germline CDR1 is MDHEN and CDR2 is SYDVKM. The length of the CDR3 is 13 residues. V shed 8 bases and J 4 bases; nucleotides not matched to a gene: 5. The DNA of the CDR3 is TGTGCCAGCCACAGGGGGCTTTTCACTGAAGCTTTCTTT. Its protein product is CASHRGLFTEAFF.

J is TRBJ2-7 and V is TRBV5-6; D gene uncertain. V was cut by 0 bases and J by 7 bases, with 11 bases left in between. The CDR3 totals 13 residues. Germline loops: CDR1 SGHDT, CDR2 YYEEEE. The CDR3 reads CASSLGPGREQYF. The CDR3 DNA follows: TGTGCCAGCAGCTTGGGACCGGGTAGGGAGCAGTACTTC.

V and J are TRBV5-6 and TRBJ1-3, with D possibly TRBD1 on 5 matching bases. The CDR3 spans 16 residues. Germline V lookup: CDR1 SGHDT, CDR2 YYEEEE. V lost 2 bases, J lost 0 bases, and 12 bases lay in between. CDR3 sequence: CASSFGGRLSGNTIYF. The CDR3 DNA follows: TGTGCCAGCAGCTTCGGGGGACGACTCTCTGGAAACACCATATATTTT.

This chain's CDR3 is CASSYRWTSENTGELFF. The CDR3, as DNA: TGTGCCAGCAGCTACCGCTGGACTAGCGAGAACACCGGGGAGCTGTTTTTT. The genes are TRBV7-9 and TRBJ2-2; 9 bases line up with TRBD2. Per germline, CDR1 SEHNR and CDR2 FQNEAQ (reference sequence). The CDR3 spans 17 residues. The V gene end was trimmed by 4 bases and the J gene end by 1 base; junction bases not matched to a gene: 7.

The rearrangement joins TRBV28 to TRBJ2-1; 14 nucleotides align to TRBD2. V lost 6 bases, J lost 14 bases, and 9 bases stayed unmatched. From germline, CDR1 is MDHEN and CDR2 SYDVKM. The CDR3 consists of 14 residues. The CDR3 DNA sequence: TGTGCCAGCAGACGCCATCCGACTAGCGGGGGGGAGTTCTTC. Its protein product is CASRRHPTSGGEFF.

The chain couples TRBV25-1 to TRBJ2-7, with a tentative D call TRBD1 (5 bases). V was pared by 5 bases and J by 2 bases, with 16 bases between. The CDR3 runs 15 residues. CDR1 and CDR2 from the germline V gene are MGHDK and SYGVNS. In DNA form, the CDR3 reads TGTGCCAGCAGTACTCGGACATTTATTCCCTACGAGCAGTACTTC. As protein: CASSTRTFIPYEQYF.

The rearrangement joins TRBV2 to TRBJ2-7; D is uncertain. V was shortened by 6 bases and J by 0 bases, with 12 bases between the two germline ends. The CDR3 is made up of 14 amino acids. From germline, CDR1 is SNHLY and CDR2 FYNNEI. The CDR3 spells CASRDLGSSYEQYF. The CDR3 DNA follows: TGTGCCAGCAGAGACTTGGGTTCCTCCTACGAGCAGTACTTC. The whole variable domain, filled in from reference TRBV2 and TRBJ2-7, reads EPEVTQTPSHQVTQMGQEVILRCVPISNHLYFYWYRQILGQKVEFLVSFYNNEISEKSEIFDDQFSVERPDGSNFTLKIRSTKLEDSAMYFCASRDLGSSYEQYFGPGTRLTVT.

The genes are TRBV29-1 and TRBJ1-2; the D gene is possibly TRBD1 (6 bases). Trimming left V 7 bases short and J 1 base short, with 16 bases between. CDR1 SQVTM and CDR2 ANQGSEA come from the germline V gene. CDR3 length equals 14 residues. The CDR3 region has the DNA TGCAGCGCAGGGGTTAGGGGCCTTAACTATGGCTACACCTTC. Its protein is CSAGVRGLNYGYTF. Variable domain in full (rest from reference TRBV29-1 and TRBJ1-2): SAVISQKPSRDICQRGTSLTIQCQVDSQVTMMFWYRQQPGQSLTLIATANQGSEATYESGFVIDKFPISRPNLTFSTLTVSNMSPEDSSIYLCSAGVRGLNYGYTFGSGTRLTVV.

V gene TRBV6-5 combines with J gene TRBJ2-2, with TRBD1 as a possible D gene (5 bases). Germline V gene sequence: CDR1 MNHEY, CDR2 SVGAGI. The CDR3 loop spans 14 amino acids. V lost 8 bases to trimming and J lost 5 bases, with 15 bases between them. CDR3 in DNA: TGTGCCAGCCTCCCCGGACATGGGACCGGGGAGCTGTTTTTT. It specifies CASLPGHGTGELFF.

This sequence joins TRBV27 and TRBJ2-5, with 7 positions matching TRBD2. The CDR3 totals 14 residues. Germline V gene lookup returns CDR1 MNHEY and CDR2 SMNVEV (reference sequence). V shed 2 bases, J shed 4 bases, and the junction held 4 bases outside the gene matches. This CDR3 is CASSLPGLGETQYF. Here the CDR3 DNA reads TGTGCCAGCAGTTTACCCGGACTAGGAGAGACCCAGTACTTC.

The CDR3 reads CASSTGGSPGTDTQYF. The CDR3 region has the DNA TGTGCCAGCAGCACCGGAGGATCGCCTGGCACAGATACGCAGTATTTT. The V call is TRBV11-3, the J call TRBJ2-3; possible D gene TRBD2, 5 bases. Trimming took off 5 bases at V and 1 base at J, with 16 bases between the two ends. The CDR3 loop spans 16 amino acids. The germline V gene encodes CDR1 SGHNT and CDR2 YENEEA.

The chain recombines TRBV7-6 with TRBJ2-5, with 10 bases fitting TRBD2. Germline CDR1 SGHVS, CDR2 FNYEAQ. The CDR3 has 16 residues. Trimming cost V 3 bases and J 5 bases; bases outside gene matches: 9. The CDR3 sequence: CASSFSQRGGRETQYF. The CDR3 bases are TGTGCCAGCAGCTTTAGCCAGCGGGGGGGCCGGGAGACCCAGTACTTC. Supplemented by reference TRBV7-6 and TRBJ2-5, the full variable domain reads GAGVSQSPRYKVTKRGQDVALRCDPISGHVSLYWYRQALGQGPEFLTYFNYEAQQDKSGLPNDRFSAERPEGSISTLTIQRTEQRDSAMYRCASSFSQRGGRETQYFGPGTRLLVL.

The chain uses TRBV5-1 and TRBJ2-7; TRBD1 matches 7 bases. This CDR3 is 12 amino acids long. Germline assignment: CDR1 SGHRS and CDR2 YFSETQ. The trim removed 4 bases at V and 6 bases at J, leaving 4 bases unmatched. CDR3 region: CASSRQGIEQYF. Here the CDR3 DNA reads TGCGCCAGCAGCAGACAGGGTATCGAGCAGTACTTC.

V and J are TRBV2 and TRBJ2-1, with TRBD1 as a possible D gene (7 bases). Germline-derived CDR1 and CDR2 are SNHLY and FYNNEI. The CDR3 length is 15 residues. Between the trimmed V and J ends, which lost 6 bases and 3 bases, there was a span of 15 bases. For the CDR3, the DNA is TGTGCCAGCAGAAAGGGCAGGGGGGACTACAATGAGCAGTTCTTC. Translating gives CASRKGRGDYNEQFF.

The chain couples TRBV13 to TRBJ2-7; 7 nucleotides agree with TRBD2. After removal of 5 bases from V and 0 bases from J, the junction contained 7 bases not matched to a gene. Germline CDR1 PRHDT, CDR2 FYEKMQ (reference sequence). The CDR3 length is 15 residues. The chain's CDR3 is CASSPGGTASYEQYF. For the CDR3, the DNA is TGTGCCAGCAGCCCGGGGGGAACAGCCTCCTACGAGCAGTACTTC. Filled out from reference TRBV13 and TRBJ2-7, the complete variable domain reads AAGVIQSPRHLIKEKRETATLKCYPIPRHDTVYWYQQGPGQDPQFLISFYEKMQSDKGSIPDRFSAQQFSDYHSELNMSSLELGDSALYFCASSPGGTASYEQYFGPGTRLTVT.

The V and J genes are TRBV6-5 and TRBJ2-2, with TRBD1 matching over 9 bases. V shed 8 bases and J 0 bases; nucleotides not matched to a gene: 4. This CDR3 is 15 amino acids long. Germline V gene lookup returns CDR1 MNHEY and CDR2 SVGAGI. CDR3 in amino acids: CASHTGGPNTGELFF. CDR3 coding DNA: TGTGCCAGCCACACAGGGGGCCCGAACACCGGGGAGCTGTTTTTT.

This chain joins TRBV9 and TRBJ2-7, with 11 bases fitting TRBD1. The junction had 6 bases not matched to a gene; V was cut back by 2 bases and J by 8 bases. The CDR3 extends over 14 amino acids. Germline CDR1 reads SGDLS; CDR2 reads YYNGEE. CDR3: CASSVGTGGVKQYF. CDR3 bases: TGTGCCAGCAGCGTCGGGACAGGGGGGGTGAAGCAGTACTTC. The full variable domain, completed using reference TRBV9 and TRBJ2-7, is DSGVTQTPKHLITATGQRVTLRCSPRSGDLSVYWYQQSLDQGLQFLIQYYNGEERAKGNILERFSAQQFPDLHSELNLSSLELGDSALYFCASSVGTGGVKQYFGPGTRLTVT.

Written as DNA, the CDR3 is TGTGCCAGCAGCTTATTAGTGAGCCGGACAGATACGCAGTATTTT. Translation gives CASSLLVSRTDTQYF. The chain couples TRBV7-3 to TRBJ2-3; D remains unclear. The CDR3 spans 15 residues. CDR1 and CDR2 from the germline V gene are SGHTA and FQGTGA. Trimming stripped 2 bases from V and 3 bases from J, with 12 bases between.